This T cell receptor (beta chain) was documented in a study of blood T cell repertoires in COVID-19. Assay used: immunoSEQ multiplex PCR; TCRdb lists only in-frame clones, some missing. This repertoire shows 9,500 to 15,000 clones, more than 75% found once; its top ten account for 12% to 15%. The germline V gene encodes CDR1 SQVTM and CDR2 ANQGSEA. The CDR3 is 13 amino acids. Trimming shortened V by 4 bases and J by 2 bases, and 11 bases separated the two germline ends. This rearrangement joins TRBV29-1 to TRBJ2-5; a possible D gene is TRBD2 (5 bases). Sequencing used peripheral blood. This clonotype was sampled from a man between 65 and 80 years old with active COVID-19. The CDR3 nucleotides are TGCAGCGTTGCTCTCGGGGTGCAAGAGACCCAGTACTTC. Translated: CSVALGVQETQYF. The whole variable domain, filled in from reference TRBV29-1 and TRBJ2-5, reads SAVISQKPSRDICQRGTSLTIQCQVDSQVTMMFWYRQQPGQSLTLIATANQGSEATYESGFVIDKFPISRPNLTFSTLTVSNMSPEDSSIYLCSVALGVQETQYFGPGTRLLVL.